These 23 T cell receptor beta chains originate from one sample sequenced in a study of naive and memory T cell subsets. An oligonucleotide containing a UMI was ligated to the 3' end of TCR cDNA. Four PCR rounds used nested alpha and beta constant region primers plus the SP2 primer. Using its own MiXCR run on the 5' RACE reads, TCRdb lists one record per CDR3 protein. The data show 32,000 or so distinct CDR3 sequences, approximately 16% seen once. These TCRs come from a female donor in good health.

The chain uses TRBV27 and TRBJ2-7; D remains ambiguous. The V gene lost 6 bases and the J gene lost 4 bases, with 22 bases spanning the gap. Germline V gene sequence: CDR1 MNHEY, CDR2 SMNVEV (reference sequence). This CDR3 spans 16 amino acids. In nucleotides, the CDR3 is TGTGCCAGCAGCCCCTATATCGTAGCCGACCTTTACGAGCAGTACTTC. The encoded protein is CASSPYIVADLYEQYF.

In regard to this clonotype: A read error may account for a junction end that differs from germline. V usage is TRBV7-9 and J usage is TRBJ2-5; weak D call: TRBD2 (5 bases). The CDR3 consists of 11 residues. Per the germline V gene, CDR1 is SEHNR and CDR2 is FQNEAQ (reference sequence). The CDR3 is CAGSPTGAQYF. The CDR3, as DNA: TGTGCCGGCAGCCCAACCGGGGCCCAGTACTTC.

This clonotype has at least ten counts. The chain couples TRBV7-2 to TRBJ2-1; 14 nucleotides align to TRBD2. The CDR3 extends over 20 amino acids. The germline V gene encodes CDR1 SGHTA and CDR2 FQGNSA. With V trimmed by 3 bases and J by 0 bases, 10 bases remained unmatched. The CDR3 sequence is CASSFPRRTSGGLSYNEQFF. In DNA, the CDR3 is TGTGCCAGCAGCTTTCCACGCCGGACTAGCGGGGGGCTCTCCTACAATGAGCAGTTCTTC. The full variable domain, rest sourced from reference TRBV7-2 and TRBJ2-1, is GAGVSQSPSNKVTEKGKDVELRCDPISGHTALYWYRQSLGQGLEFLIYFQGNSAPDKSGLPSDRFSAERTGGSVSTLTIQRTQQEDSAVYLCASSFPRRTSGGLSYNEQFFGPGTRLTVL.

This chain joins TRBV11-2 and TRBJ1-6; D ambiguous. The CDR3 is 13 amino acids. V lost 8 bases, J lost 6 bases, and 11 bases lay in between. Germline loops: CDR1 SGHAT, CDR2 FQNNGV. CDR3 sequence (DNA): TGTGCCAGCGAGGAGATACCTAATTCACCCCTCCACTTT. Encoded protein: CASEEIPNSPLHF.

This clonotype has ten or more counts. CDR3 bases: TGTGCCAGCAGCTCCCACCTCTCAGATACGCAGTATTTT. This gives the protein CASSSHLSDTQYF. The chain combines TRBV7-3 with TRBJ2-3; the D is unclear. The CDR3 has 13 amino acids. V lost 4 bases and J 4 bases, leaving 9 bases between the germline ends. Germline lookup yields CDR1 SGHTA and CDR2 FQGTGA.

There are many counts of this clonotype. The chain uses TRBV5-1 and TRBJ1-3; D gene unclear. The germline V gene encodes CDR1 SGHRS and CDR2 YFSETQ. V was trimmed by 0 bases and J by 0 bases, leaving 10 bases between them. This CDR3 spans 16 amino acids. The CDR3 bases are TGCGCCAGCAGCTTGGATGCCAGTTACTCTGGAAACACCATATATTTT. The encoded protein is CASSLDASYSGNTIYF.

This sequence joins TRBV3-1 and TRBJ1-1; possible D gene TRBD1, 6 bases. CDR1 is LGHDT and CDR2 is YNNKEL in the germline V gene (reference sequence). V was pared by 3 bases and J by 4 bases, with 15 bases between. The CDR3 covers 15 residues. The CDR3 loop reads CASSQDRYGSTEAFF. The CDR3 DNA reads TGTGCCAGCAGCCAGGACAGATATGGGAGCACTGAAGCTTTCTTT. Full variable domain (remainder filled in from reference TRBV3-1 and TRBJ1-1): DTAVSQTPKYLVTQMGNDKSIKCEQNLGHDTMYWYKQDSKKFLKIMFSYNNKELIINETVPNRFSPKSPDKAHLNLHINSLELGDSAVYFCASSQDRYGSTEAFFGQGTRLTVV.

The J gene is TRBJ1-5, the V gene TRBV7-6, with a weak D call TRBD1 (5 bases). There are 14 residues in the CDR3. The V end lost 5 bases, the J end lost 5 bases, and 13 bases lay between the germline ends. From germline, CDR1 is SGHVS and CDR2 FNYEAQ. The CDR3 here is CASSLLGGDQPQHF. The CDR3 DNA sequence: TGTGCCAGCAGCCTGCTGGGGGGGGATCAGCCCCAGCATTTT.

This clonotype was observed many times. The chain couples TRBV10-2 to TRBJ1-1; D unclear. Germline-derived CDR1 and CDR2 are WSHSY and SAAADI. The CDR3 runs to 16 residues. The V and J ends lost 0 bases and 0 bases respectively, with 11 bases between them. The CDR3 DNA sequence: TGCGCCAGCAGTGAGTCGAGGTTTACGTTGAACACTGAAGCTTTCTTT. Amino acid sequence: CASSESRFTLNTEAFF.

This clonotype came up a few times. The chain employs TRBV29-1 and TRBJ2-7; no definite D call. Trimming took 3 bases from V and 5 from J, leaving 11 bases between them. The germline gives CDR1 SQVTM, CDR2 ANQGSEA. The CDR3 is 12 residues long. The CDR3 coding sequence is TGCAGCGTTGATTCGGCAAAGGACGAGCAGTACTTC. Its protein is CSVDSAKDEQYF.

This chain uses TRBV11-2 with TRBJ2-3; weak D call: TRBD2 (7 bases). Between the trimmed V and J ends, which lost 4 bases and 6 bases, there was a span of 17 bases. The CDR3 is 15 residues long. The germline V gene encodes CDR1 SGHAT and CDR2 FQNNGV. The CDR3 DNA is TGTGCCAGCAGCTCCGGGGGGCAGGGGCGGGATACGCAGTATTTT. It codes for CASSSGGQGRDTQYF.

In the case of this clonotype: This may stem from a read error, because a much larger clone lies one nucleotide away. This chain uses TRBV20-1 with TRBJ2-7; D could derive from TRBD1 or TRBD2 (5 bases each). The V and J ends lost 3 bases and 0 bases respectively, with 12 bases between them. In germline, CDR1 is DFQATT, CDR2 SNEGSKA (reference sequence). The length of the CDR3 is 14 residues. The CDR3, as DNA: TGCAGTGCTAGGTCCGGGACGTGCTCCTACGAGCAGTACTTC. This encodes CSARSGTCSYEQYF.

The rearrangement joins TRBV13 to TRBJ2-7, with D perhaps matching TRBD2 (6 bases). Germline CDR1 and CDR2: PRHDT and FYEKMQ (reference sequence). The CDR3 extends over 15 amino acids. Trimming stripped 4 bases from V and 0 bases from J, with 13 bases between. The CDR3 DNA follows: TGTGCCAGCAGCTCCGGTAGCGGTCGCTCCTACGAGCAGTACTTC. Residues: CASSSGSGRSYEQYF.

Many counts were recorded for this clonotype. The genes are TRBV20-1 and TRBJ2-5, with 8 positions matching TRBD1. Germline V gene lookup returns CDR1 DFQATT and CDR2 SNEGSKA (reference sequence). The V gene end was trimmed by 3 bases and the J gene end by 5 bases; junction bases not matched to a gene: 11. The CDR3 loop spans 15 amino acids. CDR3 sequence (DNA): TGCAGTGCTAGTAACACCCAGGGGGCGGGGGAGACCCAGTACTTC. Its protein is CSASNTQGAGETQYF.

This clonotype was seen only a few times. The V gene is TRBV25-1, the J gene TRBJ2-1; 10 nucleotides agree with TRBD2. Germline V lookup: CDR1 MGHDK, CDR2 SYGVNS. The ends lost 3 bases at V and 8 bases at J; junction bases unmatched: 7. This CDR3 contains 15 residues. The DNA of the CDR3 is TGTGCCAGCAGTGAGCCGGGACTAGCGATCCATGAGCAGTTCTTC. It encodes CASSEPGLAIHEQFF.

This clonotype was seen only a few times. This chain's CDR3 is CSVEDRGTYEQYF. In nucleotides, the CDR3 is TGCAGCGTGGAGGACAGGGGTACATACGAGCAGTACTTC. J is TRBJ2-7 and V is TRBV29-1, with 9 bases aligning to TRBD1. The CDR3 length is 13 residues. V lost 6 bases to trimming and J lost 4 bases; unmatched junction nucleotides: 7. CDR1 and CDR2 from the germline V gene are SQVTM and ANQGSEA.

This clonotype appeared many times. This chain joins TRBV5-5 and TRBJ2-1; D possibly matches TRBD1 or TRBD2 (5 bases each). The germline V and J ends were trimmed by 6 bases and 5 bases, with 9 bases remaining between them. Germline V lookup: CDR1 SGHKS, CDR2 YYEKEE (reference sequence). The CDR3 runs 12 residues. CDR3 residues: CASTWDHNEQFF. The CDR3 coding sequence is TGTGCCAGCACCTGGGACCACAATGAGCAGTTCTTC.

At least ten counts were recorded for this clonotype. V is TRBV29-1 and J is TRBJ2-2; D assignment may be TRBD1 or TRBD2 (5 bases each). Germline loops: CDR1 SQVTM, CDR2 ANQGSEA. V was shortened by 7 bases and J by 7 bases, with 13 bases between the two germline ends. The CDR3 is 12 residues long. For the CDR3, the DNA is TGCAGCGGAGGGCAGGGTCGCGGGGAGCTGTTTTTT. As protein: CSGGQGRGELFF.

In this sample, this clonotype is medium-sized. CDR3 loop: CASSNRANTGELFF. CDR3 nucleotide sequence: TGTGCCAGCTCCAACAGGGCGAACACCGGGGAGCTGTTTTTT. This chain connects TRBV18 to TRBJ2-2, with D possibly being TRBD1 (6 bases). CDR1 and CDR2 from the germline V gene are KGHSH and LQKENI. The CDR3 consists of 14 residues. V shed 6 bases and J shed 0 bases, with 8 bases lying between them.

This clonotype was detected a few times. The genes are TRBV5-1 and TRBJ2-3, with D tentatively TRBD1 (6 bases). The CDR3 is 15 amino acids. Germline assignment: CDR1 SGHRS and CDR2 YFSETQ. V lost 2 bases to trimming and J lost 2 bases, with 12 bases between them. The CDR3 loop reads CASSFNGQSTDTQYF. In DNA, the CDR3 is TGCGCCAGCAGCTTTAACGGACAGTCCACAGATACGCAGTATTTT.

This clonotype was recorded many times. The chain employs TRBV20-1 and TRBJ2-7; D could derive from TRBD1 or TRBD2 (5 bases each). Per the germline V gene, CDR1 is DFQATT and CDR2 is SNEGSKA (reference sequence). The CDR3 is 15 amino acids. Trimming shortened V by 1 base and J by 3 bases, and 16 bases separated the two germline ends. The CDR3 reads CSARGNPGRNYEQYF. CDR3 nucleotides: TGCAGTGCTAGAGGAAATCCGGGACGGAACTACGAGCAGTACTTC.

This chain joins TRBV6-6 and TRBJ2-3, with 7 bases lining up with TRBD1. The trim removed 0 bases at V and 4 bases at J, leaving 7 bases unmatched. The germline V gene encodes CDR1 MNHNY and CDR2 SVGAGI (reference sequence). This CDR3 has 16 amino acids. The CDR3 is CASSYSGDSVADTQYF. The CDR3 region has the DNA TGTGCCAGCAGTTACTCAGGGGACAGTGTCGCAGATACGCAGTATTTT.

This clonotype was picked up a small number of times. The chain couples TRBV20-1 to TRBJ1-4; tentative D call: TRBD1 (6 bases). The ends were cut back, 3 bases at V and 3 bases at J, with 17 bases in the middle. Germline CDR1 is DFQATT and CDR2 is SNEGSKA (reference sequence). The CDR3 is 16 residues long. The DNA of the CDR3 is TGCAGTGCTAGCCCCGAAGGGGGGAGGGCTAATGAAAAACTGTTTTTT. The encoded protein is CSASPEGGRANEKLFF.